The present T cell receptor beta chain was sequenced within a study of T cells in Graves' hyperthyroidism and ophthalmopathy. The source material, RNA transcripts, was used to amplify TCR beta CDR3 regions. HTBI primers drove first-round RT-PCR of the TCR CDR3. TCRdb fed the multiplex PCR reads into MiXCR, producing one record per CDR3 protein. The profile shows hundreds of thousands of distinct CDR3 sequences, around 13% of them singletons. Comments on this clonotype: Its antigen is as yet unknown.

The study excluded patients with uncontrolled infection, other autoimmune disease, pregnancy or lactation. The PBMCs were sourced from fresh peripheral blood (about 10 ml). Findings and limits, study-wide: In the blood, most expanded thyroid clonotypes above 0.001 appeared as well.

This receptor was identified in a young woman with Graves' hyperthyroidism. Material for sequencing was blood.

CDR3 amino acids: CASTRGTGGSEQFF. As DNA, the CDR3 is TGTGCCAGCACGAGGGGGACAGGGGGCAGTGAGCAGTTCTTC. V is TRBV2 and J is TRBJ2-1; 12 bases match TRBD1. CDR3 length: 14 residues. CDR1 SNHLY and CDR2 FYNNEI come from the germline V gene. V shed 7 bases, J shed 9 bases, and the junction held 7 bases outside the gene matches.